This T cell receptor (beta chain) originates from a study of blood T cell repertoires in COVID-19. The table came from immunoSEQ multiplex PCR; TCRdb's copy has only in-frame clones and leaves some out. The table has roughly 250,000 clones, about 85% seen once. V shed 7 bases, J shed 2 bases, and the junction held 10 bases outside the gene matches. The germline V gene has CDR1 MNHEY and CDR2 SMNVEV (reference sequence). The CDR3 spans 15 residues. The gene calls are TRBV27 and TRBJ2-7; 8 nucleotides line up with TRBD1. Material for sequencing was PBMCs or T cells enriched from blood (not recorded which). This clonotype was sampled from a woman in her thirties with acute COVID-19. The CDR3, as DNA: TGTGCCAGCAAAACCCTCCGGGACAGGACCTACGAGCAGTACTTC. It translates to CASKTLRDRTYEQYF.